Each of the 4 T cell receptor beta chains below was sequenced from the same sample in a study of CD8 T cells in Susac syndrome. Random hexamers served to reverse transcribe roughly 0.45 to 1 ug RNA. MiXCR was run by TCRdb on the immunoSEQ multiplex PCR reads, yielding one entry per CDR3 protein. This sample has some 96,000 distinct CDR3 sequences, with about 93% found just once. The sample comprised CD4+ T cells from PBMCs. The source of these receptors is a human donor with Susac syndrome.

The V call is TRBV30, the J call TRBJ1-4; D is unclear. This CDR3 has 17 amino acids. Trimming took off 3 bases at V and 4 bases at J, with 21 bases between the two ends. Germline V CDR1 and CDR2: GTSNPN, SVGIG (reference sequence). The CDR3 region has the DNA TGTGCCTGGAGCGGCGTGGCAGCTAGTACCCTTAATGAAAAACTGTTTTTT. Its translation: CAWSGVAASTLNEKLFF.

The chain's CDR3 is CASSRTRETQYF. CDR3 nucleotides: TGTGCCAGCAGCCGAACTAGGGAGACCCAGTACTTC. The chain employs TRBV3-1 and TRBJ2-5; D might be TRBD2 (5 bases). Trimming stripped 4 bases from V and 5 bases from J, with 8 bases between. CDR3 length: 12 residues. Germline V gene lookup returns CDR1 LGHDT and CDR2 YNNKEL (reference sequence).

The rearrangement links TRBV7-2 to TRBJ2-2; 7 positions agree with TRBD1. Trimming at V came to 3 bases and at J to 7 bases, leaving 5 bases not matched to a gene. This CDR3 has 14 residues. The germline CDR1 and CDR2 sequences are SGHTA and FQGNSA. In nucleotides, the CDR3 is TGTGCCAGCAGCTTCACAGGGGCGGGCGGGGAGCTGTTTTTT. Translating it yields CASSFTGAGGELFF.

The rearrangement uses TRBV7-8 and TRBJ2-5, with TRBD2 identical over 15 bases. V shed 7 bases, J shed 3 bases, and the junction held 6 bases outside the gene matches. The CDR3 is made up of 16 amino acids. The germline CDR1 and CDR2 sequences are SGHVS and FQNEAQ. The CDR3 sequence is CASNTGLAGGKETQYF. The CDR3 nucleotides read TGTGCCAGCAACACGGGACTAGCGGGGGGAAAAGAGACCCAGTACTTC.